Reported below is one TCR beta chain. Its antigen is as yet unknown. This sample was taken from a study of blood T cells in healthy people across ages. General observations from the study: Higher diversity and more naive CD4+ cells were features of long-lived donors, compared to aged donors.

Trimming cost V 3 bases and J 7 bases, with 12 bases left between them. There are 13 residues in the CDR3. Germline V lookup: CDR1 SEHNR, CDR2 FQNEAQ (reference sequence). The use of a sample-barcoded 5' primer and a J-beta primer mix characterized a second PCR of about 6 to 12 cycles. Each cDNA molecule was tagged by a template-switch adaptor with 12 random nucleotides. MiXCR, applied by TCRdb to the 5' RACE reads, yields one record per CDR3 protein. Counted here are 650,000 to 1,000,000 distinct CDR3 sequences, roughly 40% occurring once; the ten biggest clones make up roughly 13%. Each of the donors had 8 to 10 milliliters of peripheral blood drawn into EDTA-treated Vacutainer tubes. Per-sample PBMC isolation yielded at least 6 million cells.

The chain has TRBV7-9 and TRBJ1-1; D unclear. Sequencing was performed on blood. The source is a young man in good health. The DNA of the CDR3 is TGTGCCAGCAGCTTTCCCTGGACGATTGAAGCTTTCTTT. Protein: CASSFPWTIEAFF.